One and the same sample provided the 15 T cell receptor beta chains below, sequenced in a study of blood T cell repertoires in COVID-19. Sequencing used immunoSEQ multiplex PCR; TCRdb keeps in-frame clones, though not all of them. The table shows about 360,000 clones, with around 87% occurring only once. Material for sequencing was PBMCs or T cells enriched from blood (not recorded which). These receptors came from a man under 40 who had recovered from COVID-19.

The V gene is TRBV6-2 or TRBV6-3, the J gene TRBJ2-7; perhaps TRBD1 as D (7 bases). V lost 5 bases, J lost 2 bases, and 13 bases lay in between. The CDR3 sequence is 14 residues long. Germline CDR1 is MNHEY and CDR2 is SVGEGT. The CDR3 here is CASSKQGGTYEQYF. CDR3 nucleotides: TGTGCCAGCAGTAAGCAGGGGGGCACCTACGAGCAGTACTTC.

This rearrangement joins TRBV2 to TRBJ2-7; D is possibly TRBD1 (6 bases). Germline V CDR1 and CDR2: SNHLY, FYNNEI. The CDR3 loop spans 13 amino acids. Trimming took off 7 bases at V and 1 base at J, with 11 bases between the two ends. This chain's CDR3 is CASTRDTSYEQYF. CDR3 coding DNA: TGTGCCAGCACCCGGGACACTTCCTACGAGCAGTACTTC. Full variable domain (outside the CDR3, taken from reference TRBV2 and TRBJ2-7): EPEVTQTPSHQVTQMGQEVILRCVPISNHLYFYWYRQILGQKVEFLVSFYNNEISEKSEIFDDQFSVERPDGSNFTLKIRSTKLEDSAMYFCASTRDTSYEQYFGPGTRLTVT.

The CDR3 DNA reads as TGTGCCAGCAGCGCATCCGGGACAGGGACTTATGGCTACACCTTC. Translated, it gives CASSASGTGTYGYTF. The V and J genes are TRBV9 and TRBJ1-2; 9 bases line up with TRBD1. In germline, CDR1 is SGDLS, CDR2 YYNGEE. The CDR3 totals 15 residues. Trimming cost V 3 bases and J 5 bases; bases outside gene matches: 8.

V gene TRBV6-5 combines with J gene TRBJ1-2; the match to TRBD1 covers 7 bases. The CDR3 sequence is 14 residues long. Germline V lookup: CDR1 MNHEY, CDR2 SVGAGI. Trimming removed 6 bases from V and 6 bases from J; junction bases left unmatched: 10. The CDR3 reads CASSPRRDSHGYTF. In DNA form, the CDR3 reads TGTGCCAGCAGCCCAAGGCGGGACAGCCATGGCTACACCTTC.

The rearrangement uses TRBV27 and TRBJ2-5, with unresolved D. Trimming removed 3 bases from V and 5 bases from J, with 13 bases in between. This CDR3 contains 14 residues. CDR1 MNHEY and CDR2 SMNVEV come from the germline V gene (reference sequence). The CDR3 nucleotides are TGTGCCAGCAGTTTTTCCCCTCGGGTCGAGACCCAGTACTTC. Translated, it gives CASSFSPRVETQYF.

This clone came up once. The CDR3 spells CASSPGTGLAYEQYF. CDR3 bases: TGTGCCAGCAGCCCAGGGACAGGGCTGGCCTACGAGCAGTACTTC. The rearrangement links TRBV11-3 to TRBJ2-7; 9 nucleotides match TRBD1. The CDR3 is 15 residues long. Trimming removed 5 bases from V and 2 bases from J; junction bases left unmatched: 7. The germline V gene encodes CDR1 SGHNT and CDR2 YENEEA.

This chain joins TRBV19 and TRBJ1-5; 8 bases are a match to TRBD1. Germline CDR1 and CDR2: LNHDA and SQIVND (reference sequence). This CDR3 is built from 15 residues. V was pared by 5 bases and J by 6 bases, with 9 bases of the junction left unmatched. CDR3 nucleotide sequence: TGTGCCAGTAGTCTCAGGGGGCCACCCGCTCAGCCCCAGCATTTT. Protein: CASSLRGPPAQPQHF.

The chain has TRBV15 and TRBJ1-2; a possible D gene is TRBD1 (5 bases). V was cut by 1 base and J by 2 bases, with 11 bases left in between. CDR1 and CDR2 from the germline V gene are LNHNV and YYDKDF (reference sequence). The CDR3 contains 15 residues. This CDR3 reads CATSRAPSGNYGYTF. CDR3 coding DNA: TGTGCCACCAGCAGAGCTCCTTCAGGGAACTATGGCTACACCTTC.

This rearrangement joins TRBV29-1 to TRBJ2-1, with D possibly matching TRBD2 (5 bases). The CDR3 consists of 13 residues. V lost 5 bases and J lost 8, with 16 bases in between. Germline CDR1 and CDR2: SQVTM and ANQGSEA. CDR3 nucleotide sequence: TGCAGCGTTCGGACTTTCAGAGGTGATGAGCAGTTCTTC. This encodes CSVRTFRGDEQFF.

The rearrangement uses TRBV10-2 and TRBJ2-3, with 8 bases fitting TRBD2. The V gene end was trimmed by 2 bases and the J gene end by 5 bases; junction bases not matched to a gene: 0. The CDR3 runs 13 residues. Germline V gene lookup returns CDR1 WSHSY and CDR2 SAAADI. This CDR3 reads CASSETSGDTQYF. The CDR3 DNA reads as TGCGCCAGCAGTGAGACTAGCGGAGATACGCAGTATTTT.

The rearrangement joins TRBV5-1 to TRBJ2-5, with D perhaps matching TRBD1 (7 bases). CDR3 length: 16 amino acids. Trimming stripped 2 bases from V and 5 bases from J, with 19 bases between. The germline gives CDR1 SGHRS, CDR2 YFSETQ. The CDR3 loop is CASSFFLSGGMETQYF. The CDR3 DNA reads TGCGCCAGCAGCTTCTTCCTATCAGGGGGGATGGAGACCCAGTACTTC.

The chain couples TRBV18 to TRBJ2-2; 9 nucleotides line up with TRBD1. The CDR3 sequence is 16 residues long. Trimming took 3 bases from V and 4 from J; bases not matched to a gene: 6. Germline CDR1 is KGHSH and CDR2 is LQKENI. The DNA of the CDR3 is TGTGCCAGCTCACCGAAAAGGACAGGGGCCACCGGGGAGCTGTTTTTT. Translating it yields CASSPKRTGATGELFF.

The chain is built from TRBV18 and TRBJ1-1; possibly TRBD1 for D (5 bases). V shed 3 bases and J shed 1 base, with 9 bases lying between them. The CDR3 is 14 amino acids. CDR1 is KGHSH, CDR2 LQKENI, per germline. The CDR3 nucleotides are TGTGCCAGCTCACCGGGACTTTCGAACACTGAAGCTTTCTTT. Its protein product is CASSPGLSNTEAFF.

The chain has TRBV5-1 and TRBJ2-3; TRBD1 matches 7 bases. In germline, CDR1 is SGHRS, CDR2 YFSETQ. The trim removed 1 base at V and 4 bases at J, leaving 3 bases unmatched. The CDR3 contains 14 residues. The CDR3 bases are TGCGCCAGCAGCTTGTTAGGGGGCGCAGATACGCAGTATTTT. Protein: CASSLLGGADTQYF.

This chain links TRBV2 with TRBJ1-2, with no clear D. Trimming pared 4 bases from V and 0 bases from J, leaving 6 bases between. The CDR3 spans 13 residues. Per germline, CDR1 SNHLY and CDR2 FYNNEI. The CDR3, as DNA: TGTGCCAGCAGTGCGTCAGCTAACTATGGCTACACCTTC. Translating it yields CASSASANYGYTF.